Below, one TCR beta chain is given with its context. The target antigen is unknown. This sample was taken from a study of Graves' ophthalmopathy and Graves' hyperthyroidism. The study's findings and limits: Clonotypes were expanded in thyroid at above 0.001 frequency, and most also appeared in blood.

Physicians reached a diagnosis by relying on clinical symptoms, serum thyroxine, TRAb, thyroid ultrasound and orbital computed tomography. PBMCs stemmed from over 8.5 ml of fresh peripheral blood. The CDR3 extends over 15 amino acids. Germline CDR1 reads ENHRY; CDR2 reads SYGVKD. Trimming took 4 bases from V and 0 from J, leaving 13 bases between them. RNA served as the template for amplifying TCR beta CDR3 regions. HTBI primers served in a first-round RT-PCR, which a second-round multiplex PCR followed. Using its own MiXCR run on the multiplex PCR reads, TCRdb lists one record per CDR3 protein. This table holds hundreds of thousands of distinct CDR3 sequences, around an eighth found once.

The sequence was obtained from a woman in her twenties or thirties with Graves' ophthalmopathy. The sample was blood. The gene calls are TRBV10-3 and TRBJ2-7, with a weak D call TRBD2 (6 bases). The CDR3 nucleotides are TGTGCCATCAGTGGACGCGGGGTTCACTCCTACGAGCAGTACTTC. This sequence encodes CAISGRGVHSYEQYF.